The rows below give T cell receptor beta chains drawn from one sample of a study of neurological immune-mediated disorders. One entry per CDR3 protein, called by TCRdb with MiXCR from the 5' RACE reads. This sample has over 60,000 distinct CDR3 sequences, with around 4.8% found just once. The sample taken for sequencing was PBMCs. These receptors were taken from an older woman with multiple sclerosis. The CDR3 runs from the conserved cysteine through the conserved F or W. Each record gives: clone size, V gene, D gene, J gene, CDR3 DNA, CDR3 protein. A D gene is named only where the DNA matches it firmly. The size field is filled for only some rows; it gives once, few, many or a size class.

many,TRBV6-5,-,TRBJ2-7,TGTGCCAGCAGTTACTCGGGCTGGGGCGAGCAGTACTTC,CASSYSGWGEQYF
-,TRBV14,-,TRBJ2-1,TGTGCCAGCAGCCAAGACGGGAGCGGCTACAATGAGCAGTTCTTC,CASSQDGSGYNEQFF
many,TRBV4-1,-,TRBJ1-1,TGCGCCAGCAGCCAAGAAAGGACCGAAGCTTTCTTT,CASSQERTEAFF
many,TRBV7-9,-,TRBJ2-5,TGTGCCAGCAGCTTACCAGGGGTGAGAAAGACCCAGTACTTC,CASSLPGVRKTQYF
many,TRBV20-1,TRBD2,TRBJ2-5,TGCAGTGCTAGAGATCCTGGGACTAGCGGGAGGGTGGAGACCCAGTACTTC,CSARDPGTSGRVETQYF
-,TRBV5-1,-,TRBJ2-2,TGCGCCAGCAGCCTCTTGATAGCGGCCGGGGAGCTGTTTTTT,CASSLLIAAGELFF
many,TRBV5-5,-,TRBJ1-3,TGTGCCAGCAGCAAAACAGACAGATCTGGAAACACCATATATTTT,CASSKTDRSGNTIYF
many,TRBV5-1,-,TRBJ2-5,TGCGCCAGCAGCTTCCGACTAGAAAAAGAGACCCAGTACTTC,CASSFRLEKETQYF
-,TRBV7-9,TRBD1,TRBJ2-2,TGTGCCAGCAGCTCCACAGGGGGCGAAGACACCGGGGAGCTGTTTTTT,CASSSTGGEDTGELFF
-,TRBV25-1,TRBD1,TRBJ1-1,TGTGCCAGCAGGGCGACAGGGATGGGCACTGAAGCTTTCTTT,CASRATGMGTEAFF
many,TRBV7-9,-,TRBJ2-7,TGTGCCAGCAGCTTATCCGCCTACGAGCAGTACTTC,CASSLSAYEQYF
many,TRBV4-3,-,TRBJ2-1,TGCGCCAGCAGCCAGTGGGGGTTCTCCTACAATGAGCAGTTCTTC,CASSQWGFSYNEQFF
many,TRBV12-3/TRBV12-4,-,TRBJ1-5,TGTGCCAGCAGTTTAGGACATTCCAATCAGCCCCAGCATTTT,CASSLGHSNQPQHF
many,TRBV18,-,TRBJ1-5,TGTGCCAGCTCACCTTTCTATACAGGGAATGGCAATCAGCCCCAGCATTTT,CASSPFYTGNGNQPQHF
many,TRBV12-3/TRBV12-4,-,TRBJ1-3,TGTGCCAGCAGTCCGCCGGGACCGTTCTCTGGAAACACCATATATTTT,CASSPPGPFSGNTIYF
many,TRBV12-3/TRBV12-4,TRBD2,TRBJ2-3,TGTGCCAGCAGTTTGGGCGGGAGGGGAGTGACAGATACGCAGTATTTT,CASSLGGRGVTDTQYF
-,TRBV20-1,-,TRBJ1-1,TGCAGTGCTAGAGTGGGTGACACTGAAGCTTTCTTT,CSARVGDTEAFF
many,TRBV18,TRBD1,TRBJ2-1,TGTGCCAGCTCATCGACAGGGCGCAATGAGCAGTTCTTC,CASSSTGRNEQFF
many,TRBV7-2,TRBD2,TRBJ2-5,TGTGCCAGCAGCTCGGGACTAGCGGGAGAACGGACCCAGTACTTC,CASSSGLAGERTQYF
many,TRBV25-1,TRBD2,TRBJ2-3,TGTGCCAGCAGCTTTGGGGGGGATGTAACAGATACGCAGTATTTT,CASSFGGDVTDTQYF
many,TRBV15,TRBD2,TRBJ2-5,TGTGCCACCAGCGGCACCGGGACTAGGGGGTGGGAGACCCAGTACTTC,CATSGTGTRGWETQYF
-,TRBV5-4,TRBD1,TRBJ2-2,TGTGCCAGCAGCACCAACAGGGGGCCCGGGGAGCTGTTTTTT,CASSTNRGPGELFF
many,TRBV15,-,TRBJ1-5,TGTGCCACCAGCAGAGATCGGGAGCCGCAGCATTTT,CATSRDREPQHF
-,TRBV20-1,-,TRBJ2-1,TGCAGTGCTAGATTGCCGACAAATAGAAATGAGCAGTTCTTC,CSARLPTNRNEQFF
many,TRBV5-1,TRBD1,TRBJ1-6,TGCGCCAGCACGGGGACAGGCCGAGGGAATTCACCCCTCCACTTT,CASTGTGRGNSPLHF
-,TRBV12-3/TRBV12-4,TRBD1,TRBJ2-2,TGTGCCAGTAGCCAGGGACAGGGGGTTCCGGGGGAGCTGTTTTTT,CASSQGQGVPGELFF
few,TRBV7-2,TRBD1,TRBJ1-2,TGTGCCAGCAGCTTTACGGACAGGGGGTATGGCTACACCTTC,CASSFTDRGYGYTF
many,TRBV6-5,-,TRBJ1-1,TGTGCCAGCAGTTACCCCGGGACTGCGCAAGCTTTCTTT,CASSYPGTAQAFF
many,TRBV3-1,-,TRBJ2-2,TGTGCCAGCAGCCAAGGAGGCAGGGTCACCGGGGAGCTGTTTTTT,CASSQGGRVTGELFF
-,TRBV6-6,TRBD2,TRBJ2-5,TGTGCCAGCAGCCCGGGACTAGCGGGAGTCGCGAAGACCCAGTACTTC,CASSPGLAGVAKTQYF
many,TRBV12-3/TRBV12-4,TRBD1,TRBJ2-7,TGTGCCAGCAGACTAGACAGGGGCGCAACCTACGAGCAGTACTTC,CASRLDRGATYEQYF
many,TRBV12-3/TRBV12-4,-,TRBJ1-3,TGTGCCAGCAGAAATGGGGGAAGTGGAAACACCATATATTTT,CASRNGGSGNTIYF
many,TRBV7-2,-,TRBJ2-1,TGTGCCAGCAGCTTAGACCCCGGGTACAATGAGCAGTTCTTC,CASSLDPGYNEQFF
many,TRBV25-1,TRBD1,TRBJ1-2,TGTGCCAGCAGGGGGACAGTCGGCTACACCTTC,CASRGTVGYTF
-,TRBV5-8,TRBD2,TRBJ2-4,TGTGCCAGCAGAGGGACTAGCGGGAGGGTTGAGCAGTACTTC,CASRGTSGRVEQYF
many,TRBV29-1,TRBD2,TRBJ2-7,TGCAGCGCCGGGACTAGCGGGAGTAGGACAAACGAGCAGTACTTC,CSAGTSGSRTNEQYF
-,TRBV20-1,-,TRBJ1-1,TGCAGTGCTAGAGACCTCCCCCGAACTGAAGCTTTCTTT,CSARDLPRTEAFF
many,TRBV12-3/TRBV12-4,TRBD1,TRBJ2-1,TGTGCCACGAAAGGGACAGGGGATAATGAGCAGTTCTTC,CATKGTGDNEQFF
few,TRBV29-1,TRBD1,TRBJ1-1,TGCAGCGTTGAACGGGGACAGGGGGCTGAAGCTTTCTTT,CSVERGQGAEAFF
many,TRBV5-6,-,TRBJ2-1,TGTGCCAGCAGCTCAGGGCCTGGGAATGAGCAGTTCTTC,CASSSGPGNEQFF
few,TRBV7-6,-,TRBJ2-1,TGTGCCAGCAGCTTAGGTCCGGGCAGACTCTCCTACAATGAGCAGTTCTTC,CASSLGPGRLSYNEQFF
many,TRBV3-1,TRBD1,TRBJ1-4,TGTGCCAGCAGCCATGGGCAGGGGGCAGGAGAAAAACTGTTTTTT,CASSHGQGAGEKLFF
few,TRBV20-1,-,TRBJ2-3,TGCAGTGCTAGATTAGGGGTGGATACGCAGTATTTT,CSARLGVDTQYF
few,TRBV29-1,-,TRBJ1-1,TGCAGCGTTGGTAGGGACACTGAAGCTTTCTTT,CSVGRDTEAFF
many,TRBV7-2,TRBD1,TRBJ1-2,TGTGCCAGCAGAACAGGGACAGGTGGCTACACCTTC,CASRTGTGGYTF
few,TRBV5-1,-,TRBJ2-5,TGCGCCAGCAGCGCCCCAACAGAGACCCAGTACTTC,CASSAPTETQYF
many,TRBV5-1,-,TRBJ2-7,TGCGCCAGCAGCTTGGACTACGAGCAGTACTTC,CASSLDYEQYF